This T cell receptor (beta chain) was obtained from a study of T cells in localized non-small cell lung cancer. This CDR3 contains 12 residues. V shed 3 bases and J shed 8 bases, with 13 bases lying between them. Germline lookup yields CDR1 GTSNPN and CDR2 SVGIG (reference sequence). Study findings and constraints: Median detection of top 100 tumor clones in adjacent lung was about 52 clones. Higher blood T cell density tracked longer overall survival. Tumor showed lower T cell clonality than uninvolved adjacent lung, where it was highest.

The method was immunoSEQ multiplex PCR; TCRdb's version includes in-frame clones alone and lacks a portion of them. This sample carries 2,100 or so clones, less than 30% of them seen once, and the ten largest clones take around 23%. This clone turned up a few times. Its antigen is not known. The TCR originated in a man aged 40 to 69 with stage II lung adenocarcinoma. The specimen comprised lung tumor tissue, sampled before any cancer treatment. The chain is built from TRBV30 and TRBJ1-1; the D is unclear. The CDR3 DNA reads TGTGCCTGGAGCCCCCACCGGGCGGAAGCTTTCTTT. Encoded protein: CAWSPHRAEAFF.